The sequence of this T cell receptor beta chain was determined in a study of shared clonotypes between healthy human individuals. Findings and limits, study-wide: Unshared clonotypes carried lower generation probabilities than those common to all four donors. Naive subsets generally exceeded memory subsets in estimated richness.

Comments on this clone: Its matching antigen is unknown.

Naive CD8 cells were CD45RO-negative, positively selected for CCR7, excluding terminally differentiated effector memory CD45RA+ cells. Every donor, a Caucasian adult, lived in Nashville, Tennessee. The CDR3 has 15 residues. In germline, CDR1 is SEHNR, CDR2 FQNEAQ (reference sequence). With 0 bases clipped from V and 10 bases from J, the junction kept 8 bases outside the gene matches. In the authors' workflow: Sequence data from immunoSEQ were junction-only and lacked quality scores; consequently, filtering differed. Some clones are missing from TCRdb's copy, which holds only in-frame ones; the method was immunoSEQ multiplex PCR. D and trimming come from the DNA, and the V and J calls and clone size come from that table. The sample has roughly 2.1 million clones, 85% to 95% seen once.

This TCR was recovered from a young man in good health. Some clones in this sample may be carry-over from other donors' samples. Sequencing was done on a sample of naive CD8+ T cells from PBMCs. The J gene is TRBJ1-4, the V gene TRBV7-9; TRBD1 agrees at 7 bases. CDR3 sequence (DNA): TGTGCCAGCAGCTTAGCGCGCACAGGGGACCGAAAACTGTTTTTT. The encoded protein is CASSLARTGDRKLFF.